Following are 27 T cell receptor beta chains from one sample sequenced in a study of identical twins. TCRdb re-called the 5' RACE reads with MiXCR, one entry per CDR3 protein. Of around 570,000 distinct CDR3 sequences listed, roughly 9.9% were seen once; the top ten hold roughly 3%. These data also formed part of another study, on yellow fever vaccine responses in identical twins.

Sequencing was performed on PBMCs. These receptors originate from a woman under 30 in good health.

This clonotype was detected many times. This chain joins TRBV6-2 or TRBV6-3 and TRBJ2-3; 8 nucleotides agree with TRBD2. Germline loops: CDR1 MNHEY, CDR2 SVGEGT. The CDR3 has 14 amino acids. V lost 9 bases, J lost 5 bases, and 10 bases stayed unmatched. This CDR3 is CASRTAGGLDTQYF. The CDR3 coding sequence is TGTGCCAGTCGGACGGCGGGAGGTTTAGATACGCAGTATTTT.

The sample holds a few counts of this clonotype. The V call is TRBV7-2, the J call TRBJ2-1; D may be TRBD2 (6 bases). V was shortened by 0 bases and J by 4 bases, with 19 bases between the two germline ends. CDR1 SGHTA and CDR2 FQGNSA come from the germline V gene. The CDR3 runs 18 residues. The CDR3 spells CASSLAPPGLNEYNEQFF. The CDR3, as DNA: TGTGCCAGCAGCTTAGCCCCTCCCGGACTAAACGAGTACAATGAGCAGTTCTTC.

This clonotype occurred a few times. The V and J genes are TRBV20-1 and TRBJ2-1; D call uncertain. The germline V gene has CDR1 DFQATT and CDR2 SNEGSKA (reference sequence). Trimming left V 3 bases short and J 1 base short, with 10 bases between. The CDR3 totals 14 residues. The CDR3 region has the DNA TGCAGTGCTAGTCCGCTAGTTTCCTACAATGAGCAGTTCTTC. It is translated as CSASPLVSYNEQFF.

This chain links TRBV20-1 with TRBJ2-2; D may be TRBD1 (6 bases). The CDR3 consists of 13 residues. V was shortened by 0 bases and J by 4 bases, with 6 bases between the two germline ends. Germline CDR1 reads DFQATT; CDR2 reads SNEGSKA (reference sequence). The CDR3 sequence is CSARETGTGELFF. CDR3 in DNA: TGCAGTGCTAGAGAGACAGGCACCGGGGAGCTGTTTTTT.

This clonotype was seen a few times. V usage is TRBV20-1 and J usage is TRBJ2-1; perhaps D is TRBD1 or TRBD2 (6 bases each). There are 17 residues in the CDR3. The V end lost 6 bases, the J end lost 1 base, and 22 bases lay between the germline ends. Germline-derived CDR1 and CDR2 are DFQATT and SNEGSKA (reference sequence). This chain's CDR3 is CSALVGLGGPSYNEQFF. CDR3 DNA: TGCAGTGCCCTGGTGGGATTGGGGGGCCCTTCCTACAATGAGCAGTTCTTC.

The chain couples TRBV29-1 to TRBJ2-3, with 13 nucleotides matching TRBD2. Unmatched junction bases numbered 13, after V lost 7 bases and J lost 0 bases. There are 18 residues in the CDR3. Germline CDR1 is SQVTM and CDR2 is ANQGSEA. The CDR3 sequence is CSAMWTSGSEASTDTQYF. CDR3 bases: TGCAGCGCAATGTGGACTAGCGGGAGTGAGGCTAGCACAGATACGCAGTATTTT.

In its sample, this clonotype was seen many times. The gene calls are TRBV12-3 or TRBV12-4 and TRBJ1-1; D gene ambiguous. Deletions cut 2 bases from V and 0 bases from J, with 7 bases between. This CDR3 has 14 amino acids. The CDR3 coding sequence is TGTGCCAGCAGTTTAAACGACCTGAACACTGAAGCTTTCTTT. This encodes CASSLNDLNTEAFF.

This clonotype appeared a few times. The chain's CDR3 is CAISAIDRSFGANVLTF. The CDR3 region has the DNA TGTGCCATCAGTGCGATAGACAGATCCTTTGGGGCCAACGTCCTGACTTTC. The chain recombines TRBV10-3 with TRBJ2-6; D might be TRBD1 (5 bases). Germline CDR1 is ENHRY and CDR2 is SYGVKD. The CDR3 extends over 17 amino acids. The V end lost 4 bases, the J end lost 3 bases, and 16 bases lay between the germline ends.

The V gene is TRBV28, the J gene TRBJ2-1; TRBD2 agrees at 12 bases. Germline assignment: CDR1 MDHEN and CDR2 SYDVKM. CDR3 length equals 18 residues. V shed 3 bases and J 6 bases; nucleotides not matched to a gene: 12. The CDR3 region has the DNA TGTGCCAGCAGTTTGCTAGCGGGAGGGCTCCTGGGGGGCAATGAGCAGTTCTTC. Translating it yields CASSLLAGGLLGGNEQFF.

The chain uses TRBV19 and TRBJ1-6; D gene unclear. Trimming pared 2 bases from V and 9 bases from J, leaving 14 bases between. Germline V lookup: CDR1 LNHDA, CDR2 SQIVND (reference sequence). The CDR3 has 15 residues. The CDR3 here is CASSILGGLASPLHF. Written as DNA, the CDR3 is TGTGCCAGTAGTATATTAGGCGGCTTAGCTTCACCCCTCCACTTT.

This clonotype was observed many times. The chain has TRBV28 and TRBJ2-6, with TRBD1 identical over 7 bases. Germline V CDR1 and CDR2: MDHEN, SYDVKM. The junction had 8 bases not matched to a gene; V was cut back by 1 base and J by 2 bases. The CDR3 consists of 18 residues. CDR3 bases: TGTGCCAGCAGTTTATTAGGCAGGGGGTTAACTGGGGCCAACGTCCTGACTTTC. Protein sequence: CASSLLGRGLTGANVLTF.

Many counts were recorded for this clonotype. The chain is built from TRBV6-5 and TRBJ2-4; 13 positions match TRBD2. This CDR3 has 17 residues. Germline V CDR1 and CDR2: MNHEY, SVGAGI. J lost 2 bases, V lost 5 bases, and 6 bases had no gene match. This chain's CDR3 is CASSHGTSGKTKNIQYF. DNA for the CDR3: TGTGCCAGCAGTCACGGGACTAGCGGGAAAACCAAAAACATTCAGTACTTC.

This clonotype has a handful of counts. The chain uses TRBV20-1 and TRBJ2-1; tentatively, D is TRBD1 (6 bases). Trimming took off 2 bases at V and 10 bases at J, with 9 bases between the two ends. This CDR3 region has 11 residues. Germline CDR1 is DFQATT and CDR2 is SNEGSKA (reference sequence). CDR3 in amino acids: CSARTGTEQFF. The CDR3 bases are TGCAGTGCTAGAACCGGGACAGAGCAGTTCTTC.

This clonotype was recorded at least ten times. The chain recombines TRBV5-6 with TRBJ2-5; unclear D gene. V was cut by 2 bases and J by 2 bases, with 10 bases left in between. CDR1 and CDR2 (germline): SGHDT, YYEEEE. The CDR3 has 14 residues. CDR3 sequence reads: CASSFGTRQETQYF. CDR3 nucleotide sequence: TGTGCCAGCAGCTTCGGCACAAGACAAGAGACCCAGTACTTC.

This clonotype was found a few times. The chain recombines TRBV19 with TRBJ2-7, with D possibly TRBD2 on 6 matching bases. Trimming took off 4 bases at V and 4 bases at J, with 11 bases between the two ends. Germline V lookup: CDR1 LNHDA, CDR2 SQIVND (reference sequence). The CDR3 contains 13 residues. The CDR3 protein is CASSTAGPYEQYF. In DNA, the CDR3 is TGTGCCAGTAGTACCGCGGGGCCTTACGAGCAGTACTTC.

This clonotype showed up many times. The genes are TRBV29-1 and TRBJ1-1; TRBD1 aligns across 7 bases. CDR3 size: 12 residues. Trimming removed 6 bases from V and 5 bases from J; junction bases left unmatched: 6. Germline V gene sequence: CDR1 SQVTM, CDR2 ANQGSEA. The CDR3 reads CSVPGGWTEAFF. CDR3 nucleotide sequence: TGCAGCGTCCCAGGGGGATGGACTGAAGCTTTCTTT.

This clonotype was seen a handful of times. The chain recombines TRBV3-1 with TRBJ2-7, with D tentatively TRBD1 (6 bases). V shed 5 bases and J shed 6 bases, with 17 bases lying between them. In germline, CDR1 is LGHDT, CDR2 YNNKEL (reference sequence). The CDR3 loop spans 14 amino acids. The CDR3 DNA reads as TGTGCCAGCAGCAAACAGGGTCGAGGCCTCGAGCAGTACTTC. Translation: CASSKQGRGLEQYF.

This clonotype came up many times. The chain employs TRBV3-1 and TRBJ1-1, with 8 bases aligning to TRBD1. Germline V gives CDR1 LGHDT, CDR2 YNNKEL (reference sequence). J gave up 5 bases and V 4 bases, and 6 bases lay outside the gene matches. CDR3 length: 14 residues. The CDR3 DNA is TGTGCCAGCAGCCGAGGACAGGGTGGGACTGAAGCTTTCTTT. Translation: CASSRGQGGTEAFF.

V gene TRBV5-5 combines with J gene TRBJ1-5, with D unresolved. The CDR3 runs 14 residues. Looked up from germline, CDR1 is SGHKS and CDR2 is YYEKEE (reference sequence). V was cut by 2 bases and J by 3 bases, with 9 bases left in between. Written as DNA, the CDR3 is TGTGCCAGCAGCTTCCAACAGCCCAATCAGCCCCAGCATTTT. Its protein is CASSFQQPNQPQHF.

This clonotype was counted between two and nine times. V usage is TRBV18 and J usage is TRBJ1-2, with a possible D match to TRBD1 (5 bases). Trimming removed 2 bases from V and 6 bases from J, with 10 bases in between. The CDR3 consists of 13 residues. CDR1 and CDR2 (germline): KGHSH, LQKENI. CDR3 amino acids: CASSPFTGDGYTF. The CDR3 region has the DNA TGTGCCAGCTCACCATTCACAGGCGATGGCTACACCTTC.

The chain uses TRBV28 and TRBJ2-1; maybe TRBD2 (6 bases). V gave up 2 bases and J gave up 5 bases, with 13 bases separating them. The germline V gene has CDR1 MDHEN and CDR2 SYDVKM. The CDR3 extends over 15 amino acids. The CDR3 DNA reads as TGTGCCAGCAGTTTAGCCTCGGCGGGAAACAATGAGCAGTTCTTC. This translates into CASSLASAGNNEQFF.

This clonotype was detected many times. The J gene is TRBJ2-3, the V gene TRBV12-3 or TRBV12-4; D gene ambiguous. The CDR3 covers 14 residues. V was shortened by 0 bases and J by 2 bases, with 6 bases between the two germline ends. CDR3 amino acids: CASSLASDTDTQYF. CDR3 coding DNA: TGTGCCAGCAGTTTAGCGTCAGACACAGATACGCAGTATTTT.

This clonotype turned up a few times. The CDR3 spells CASSMRTGGRETQYF. In nucleotides, the CDR3 is TGTGCCAGTAGTATGCGGACAGGGGGTCGCGAGACCCAGTACTTC. The gene calls are TRBV19 and TRBJ2-5, with 10 bases identical to TRBD1. J was trimmed by 5 bases and V by 3 bases; bases with no gene match: 6. The V gene's germline CDR1 is LNHDA and CDR2 SQIVND (reference sequence). The CDR3 length is 15 residues.

This clonotype turned up a few times. This chain connects TRBV6-1 to TRBJ2-1, with D perhaps TRBD1 (7 bases). The germline V gene has CDR1 MNHNS and CDR2 SASEGT. V was clipped by 7 bases and J by 0 bases, with 13 bases between them. The CDR3 spans 15 residues. CDR3 sequence reads: CASTRGALSYNEQFF. DNA for the CDR3: TGTGCCAGCACCAGGGGGGCCCTCTCCTACAATGAGCAGTTCTTC.

V and J are TRBV20-1 and TRBJ2-1, with a tentative D call TRBD1 (6 bases). CDR1 and CDR2 (germline): DFQATT, SNEGSKA (reference sequence). Trimming cost V 4 bases and J 0 bases, with 13 bases left between them. The CDR3 length is 15 residues. This CDR3 reads CSAMGAPGSYNEQFF. Written as DNA, the CDR3 is TGCAGTGCTATGGGGGCGCCTGGCTCCTACAATGAGCAGTTCTTC.

This clonotype was detected ten times or more. V is TRBV29-1 and J is TRBJ2-7, with D tentatively TRBD1 or TRBD2 (5 bases each). Per the germline V gene, CDR1 is SQVTM and CDR2 is ANQGSEA. CDR3 size: 14 residues. V lost 2 bases, J lost 7 bases, and 18 bases lay in between. CDR3 sequence reads: CSVESRGDVREQYF. DNA for the CDR3: TGCAGCGTTGAATCGAGGGGTGACGTCAGGGAGCAGTACTTC.

This clonotype was recorded at least ten times. This chain connects TRBV7-8 to TRBJ2-3; 10 bases map to TRBD2. This CDR3 has 17 amino acids. Trimming at V came to 1 base and at J to 5 bases, leaving 9 bases not matched to a gene. Per the germline V gene, CDR1 is SGHVS and CDR2 is FQNEAQ. The CDR3 is CASSLVGAGGPRDTQYF. The CDR3 DNA reads TGTGCCAGCAGCTTAGTAGGAGCGGGGGGGCCCCGAGATACGCAGTATTTT.